The 20 T cell receptor beta chains below come from one sample, sequenced in a study of T cell repertoires in cytomegalovirus infection. A single record per CDR3 protein comes from TCRdb applying MiXCR to the reads. This table holds 150,000 to 200,000 distinct CDR3 sequences, 17% found once. The sequenced material came from CD8+ T cells from PBMCs. The receptors were sampled from a human donor in good health (CMV status not recorded). Some clones in this sample may be carry-over from other donors' samples.

V gene TRBV7-2 combines with J gene TRBJ1-3; D call uncertain. The V gene's germline CDR1 is SGHTA and CDR2 FQGNSA. This CDR3 has 15 residues. Trimming cost V 4 bases and J 0 bases, with 10 bases left between them. Here the CDR3 DNA reads TGTGCCAGCAGCTCGGAAGGGTACTCTGGAAACACCATATATTTT. This translates into CASSSEGYSGNTIYF.

The rearrangement joins TRBV29-1 to TRBJ2-7; tentative D call: TRBD1 (6 bases). Germline V lookup: CDR1 SQVTM, CDR2 ANQGSEA. Trimming left V 2 bases short and J 2 bases short, with 10 bases between. This CDR3 has 13 residues. The chain's CDR3 is CSVEQDRPYEQYF. CDR3 sequence (DNA): TGCAGCGTTGAACAGGACAGACCCTACGAGCAGTACTTC.

The V and J genes are TRBV14 and TRBJ2-1, with TRBD1 identical over 7 bases. Germline V gene lookup returns CDR1 SGHDN and CDR2 FVKESK. This CDR3 is built from 17 residues. V was pared by 0 bases and J by 1 base, with 6 bases of the junction left unmatched. The CDR3 here is CASSQEIVQGSYNEQFF. The DNA for the CDR3 is TGTGCCAGCAGCCAAGAAATCGTACAGGGGTCCTACAATGAGCAGTTCTTC.

The chain couples TRBV7-7 to TRBJ2-1, with 15 positions matching TRBD2. V gave up 6 bases and J gave up 4 bases; unmatched junction bases: 7. The CDR3 has 17 amino acids. Germline values: CDR1 SSHAT, CDR2 FNYEAQ (reference sequence). CDR3 loop: CASSRTSGGAKYNEQFF. The CDR3 DNA is TGTGCCAGCAGTCGGACTAGCGGGGGGGCCAAGTACAATGAGCAGTTCTTC.

This clonotype appeared a few times. V and J are TRBV4-1 and TRBJ2-2; 8 bases line up with TRBD2. CDR3 length: 15 residues. Germline loops: CDR1 MGHRA, CDR2 YSYEKL. V dropped 4 bases and J dropped 2; count of bases not matched to a gene: 3. The CDR3 loop reads CASSLSGGNTGELFF. CDR3 bases: TGCGCCAGCAGCCTGAGCGGGGGAAACACCGGGGAGCTGTTTTTT.

The chain joins TRBV6-2 or TRBV6-3 to TRBJ1-3; D is uncertain. CDR1 and CDR2 from the germline V gene are MNHEY and SVGEGT. V lost 6 bases, J lost 0 bases, and 9 bases lay in between. The CDR3 sequence is 14 residues long. CDR3 loop: CASSGTNSGNTIYF. The CDR3, as DNA: TGTGCCAGCAGCGGAACCAACTCTGGAAACACCATATATTTT.

This clonotype was counted only a few times. This chain uses TRBV7-2 with TRBJ2-2; D is unresolved. Between the trimmed V and J ends, which lost 1 base and 4 bases, there was a span of 7 bases. Germline CDR1 SGHTA, CDR2 FQGNSA. The CDR3 spans 14 residues. The CDR3 coding sequence is TGTGCCAGCAGCTTAGTTACTGGCACCGGGGAGCTGTTTTTT. Its protein product is CASSLVTGTGELFF.

This clonotype was observed a few times. The chain employs TRBV5-6 and TRBJ1-1; D possibly corresponds to TRBD1 (6 bases). The CDR3 contains 14 residues. CDR1 is SGHDT, CDR2 YYEEEE, per germline. V was pared by 4 bases and J by 5 bases, with 15 bases between. The CDR3 DNA is TGTGCCAGCAGCCAGACAGGCCGGGGAACTGAAGCTTTCTTT. The encoded protein is CASSQTGRGTEAFF.

This chain connects TRBV19 to TRBJ1-5; D uncertain. The CDR3 extends over 13 amino acids. V lost 6 bases and J lost 5, with 11 bases in between. Germline lookup yields CDR1 LNHDA and CDR2 SQIVND (reference sequence). CDR3 DNA: TGTGCCAGTAGCCGGGCCGGAGATCAGCCCCAGCATTTT. This sequence encodes CASSRAGDQPQHF. The complete variable domain, with remaining parts taken from reference TRBV19 and TRBJ1-5, reads DGGITQSPKYLFRKEGQNVTLSCEQNLNHDAMYWYRQDPGQGLRLIYYSQIVNDFQKGDIAEGYSVSREKKESFPLTVTSAQKNPTAFYLCASSRAGDQPQHFGDGTRLSIL.

The V gene is TRBV7-8, the J gene TRBJ2-7; the D gene is possibly TRBD2 (7 bases). Germline V gene data show CDR1 as SGHVS and CDR2 as FQNEAQ. Trimming took 6 bases from V and 2 from J, leaving 17 bases between them. The CDR3 is made up of 15 amino acids. CDR3 loop: CASRWGAGATYEQYF. The CDR3 DNA sequence: TGTGCCAGCAGGTGGGGGGCGGGGGCCACCTACGAGCAGTACTTC. Using reference TRBV7-8 and TRBJ2-7 for the parts outside the CDR3, the full variable domain is GAGVSQSPRYKVAKRGQDVALRCDPISGHVSLFWYQQALGQGPEFLTYFQNEAQLDKSGLPSDRFFAERPEGSVSTLKIQRTQQEDSAVYLCASRWGAGATYEQYFGPGTRLTVT.

This clonotype came up a few times. The V and J genes are TRBV20-1 and TRBJ2-4; D may be TRBD2 (6 bases). The germline gives CDR1 DFQATT, CDR2 SNEGSKA (reference sequence). Trimming took off 3 bases at V and 9 bases at J, with 21 bases between the two ends. The CDR3 has 15 residues. The CDR3 reads CSASEGGSSDVIQYF. The CDR3 nucleotides read TGCAGTGCTAGCGAAGGAGGGTCTAGCGACGTCATTCAGTACTTC.

This clonotype was counted between two and nine times. This chain joins TRBV28 and TRBJ2-2; D may be TRBD2 (6 bases). V was shortened by 6 bases and J by 4 bases, with 21 bases between the two germline ends. The germline V gene encodes CDR1 MDHEN and CDR2 SYDVKM. The CDR3 contains 17 residues. The CDR3, as DNA: TGTGCCAGCAGATCTCCGGGAGTACTCCTACGCACCGGGGAGCTGTTTTTT. Translating it yields CASRSPGVLLRTGELFF.

In its sample, this clonotype was seen a few times. The chain carries TRBV12-3 or TRBV12-4 and TRBJ2-7; 7 nucleotides match TRBD1. Unmatched junction bases numbered 2, after V lost 1 base and J lost 5 bases. The CDR3 sequence is 13 residues long. Written as DNA, the CDR3 is TGTGCCAGCAGTTTAGTGGACAGGAACGAGCAGTACTTC. Its protein is CASSLVDRNEQYF.

The chain joins TRBV14 to TRBJ1-2, with D uncertain. The CDR3 loop spans 13 amino acids. Looked up from germline, CDR1 is SGHDN and CDR2 is FVKESK. V gave up 4 bases and J gave up 2 bases, with 8 bases separating them. CDR3 nucleotide sequence: TGTGCCAGCAGCCCGTACAGAAACTATGGCTACACCTTC. Translating it yields CASSPYRNYGYTF.

The sample holds a few counts of this clonotype. A junction boundary mismatches the germline segment, possibly from a read error. The chain combines TRBV29-1 with TRBJ2-7; D is ambiguous. The germline V gene encodes CDR1 SQVTM and CDR2 ANQGSEA. The CDR3 sequence is 12 residues long. The CDR3 bases are TGCAGCGTAGAAGGGAAGTCCTACGAGCAGTACTTC. Amino acid sequence: CSVEGKSYEQYF.

The V gene is TRBV28, the J gene TRBJ2-1; weak D call: TRBD2 (5 bases). The CDR3 contains 17 residues. Trimming shortened V by 2 bases and J by 4 bases, and 18 bases separated the two germline ends. The V gene's germline CDR1 is MDHEN and CDR2 SYDVKM. The CDR3 here is CASSLALGSLAYNEQFF. CDR3 in DNA: TGTGCCAGCAGTTTAGCCCTCGGCTCTCTAGCTTACAATGAGCAGTTCTTC.

This clonotype was picked up a small number of times. The chain combines TRBV7-2 with TRBJ2-7; D unresolved. V lost 3 bases to trimming and J lost 4 bases, with 10 bases between them. The germline V gene encodes CDR1 SGHTA and CDR2 FQGNSA. The CDR3 runs to 13 residues. Here the CDR3 DNA reads TGTGCCAGCAGCTTGATAGATGGGTACGAGCAGTACTTC. It translates to CASSLIDGYEQYF.

The chain employs TRBV2 and TRBJ2-1, with 9 positions matching TRBD2. The ends lost 6 bases at V and 7 bases at J; junction bases unmatched: 7. Germline V gene sequence: CDR1 SNHLY, CDR2 FYNNEI. There are 14 residues in the CDR3. Written as DNA, the CDR3 is TGTGCCAGCAGATCAGGGCTAGCGGGGAATGAGCAGTTCTTC. Translation gives CASRSGLAGNEQFF.

The chain employs TRBV6-5 and TRBJ2-1; 7 bases match TRBD2. Germline lookup yields CDR1 MNHEY and CDR2 SVGAGI. The CDR3 totals 16 residues. The ends lost 10 bases at V and 1 base at J; junction bases unmatched: 13. The CDR3 nucleotides read TGTGCCACCCGGGACTACCAGTTTTCGTCCTACAATGAGCAGTTCTTC. Translation gives CATRDYQFSSYNEQFF.

Only a few counts were recorded for this clonotype. The chain couples TRBV29-1 to TRBJ1-2, with a tentative D call TRBD1 (5 bases). The CDR3 is 13 amino acids. CDR1 and CDR2 (germline): SQVTM, ANQGSEA. Trimming stripped 3 bases from V and 3 bases from J, with 11 bases between. The CDR3: CSVEPGTDYGYTF. CDR3 coding DNA: TGCAGCGTTGAGCCTGGGACTGACTATGGCTACACCTTC.